The T cell receptor (beta chain) under discussion was sequenced for a study of T cells after posttransplantation cyclophosphamide. Notes on the study in general: Later post-transplant blood repertoires were often dominated by donor CD8+ memory clones.

Generated by immunoSEQ multiplex PCR, the TCRdb table keeps only in-frame clones and is missing some. The sample has roughly 6,800 clones, around 92% seen once. About this clone itself: What it binds is unknown.

CDR3 size: 17 residues. The germline CDR1 and CDR2 sequences are MDHEN and SYDVKM. After removal of 7 bases from V and 6 bases from J, the junction contained 18 bases not matched to a gene. This related bone marrow graft donor gave peripheral blood on the day of marrow donation. This TCR was sampled from a woman between 50 and 59 years old in good health and a related stem cell transplant donor. The sample comprised CD4+ T cells sorted from blood. The J gene is TRBJ2-1, the V gene TRBV28, with TRBD2 matching 7 bases. CDR3 DNA sequence: TGTGCCAGCACCCCTTCTTTTCCCGCGGGAGTTAGCAATGAGCAGTTCTTC. It is translated as CASTPSFPAGVSNEQFF. Full variable domain (missing parts from reference TRBV28 and TRBJ2-1): DVKVTQSSRYLVKRTGEKVFLECVQDMDHENMFWYRQDPGLGLRLIYFSYDVKMKEKGDIPEGYSVSREKKERFSLILESASTNQTSMYLCASTPSFPAGVSNEQFFGPGTRLTVL.